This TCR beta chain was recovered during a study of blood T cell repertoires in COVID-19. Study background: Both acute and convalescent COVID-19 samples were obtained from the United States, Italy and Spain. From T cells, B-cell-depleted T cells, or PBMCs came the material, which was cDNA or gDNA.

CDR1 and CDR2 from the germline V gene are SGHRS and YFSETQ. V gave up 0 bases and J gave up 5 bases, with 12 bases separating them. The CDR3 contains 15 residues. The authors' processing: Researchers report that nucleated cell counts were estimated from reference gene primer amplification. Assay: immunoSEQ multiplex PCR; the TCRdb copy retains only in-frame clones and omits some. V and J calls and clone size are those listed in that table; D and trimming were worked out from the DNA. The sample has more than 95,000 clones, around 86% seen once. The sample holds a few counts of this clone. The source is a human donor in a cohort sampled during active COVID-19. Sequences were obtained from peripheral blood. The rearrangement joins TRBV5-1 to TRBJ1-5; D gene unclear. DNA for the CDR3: TGCGCCAGCAGCTTGGCCGGGAATGTGGATCAGCCCCAGCATTTT. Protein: CASSLAGNVDQPQHF.